Here is one T cell receptor beta chain with its context. This sample was taken from a study of blood T cell repertoires in COVID-19. V lost 5 bases to trimming and J lost 9 bases, with 17 bases between them. Germline loops: CDR1 MNHEY, CDR2 SVGAGI. The CDR3 length is 14 residues. Per the authors' pipeline: Estimates of nucleated cell counts were drawn from the amplification of reference gene primers. Profiling relied on immunoSEQ multiplex PCR, and the TCRdb table lists in-frame clones only, not all of them. The DNA gave D and trimming, while V, J and clone size come from that table. The table lists 250,000 to 300,000 clones, around 90% of them singletons, with 2.3% in the top ten.

The source of this sequence is a woman in her 40s with acute COVID-19. Input material: PBMCs or T cells enriched from blood (not recorded which). The chain links TRBV6-5 to TRBJ2-1, with D tentatively TRBD1 (6 bases). In DNA form, the CDR3 reads TGTGCCAGCAGTATTTCACAGGGCCCTACTGAGCAGTTCTTC. Protein sequence: CASSISQGPTEQFF.